Below, 21 T cell receptor beta chains from the same sample are listed, as sequenced in a study of blood T cell repertoires in COVID-19. The table came from immunoSEQ multiplex PCR; TCRdb's copy has only in-frame clones and leaves some out. The sample lists 200,000 to 300,000 clones; roughly 88% were seen once. The sequencing input was peripheral blood. These receptors all stem from a human donor in a cohort sampled during active COVID-19.

The chain uses TRBV10-2 and TRBJ1-2; D gene unclear. The CDR3 has 13 amino acids. V lost 1 base to trimming and J lost 4 bases, with 7 bases between them. CDR1 is WSHSY and CDR2 is SAAADI in the germline V gene. The CDR3 is CASSEFTFYGYTF. The CDR3, as DNA: TGCGCCAGCAGTGAGTTCACATTCTATGGCTACACCTTC.

CDR3 in amino acids: CASSMTEGELFF. For the CDR3, the DNA is TGTGCCAGTAGTATGACTGAAGGGGAGCTGTTTTTT. The V gene is TRBV19, the J gene TRBJ2-2, with unresolved D. The CDR3 has 12 residues. With 3 bases removed from V and 8 bases from J, the gap between germline ends came to 7 bases. Germline V gene lookup returns CDR1 LNHDA and CDR2 SQIVND (reference sequence).

This chain uses TRBV7-9 with TRBJ2-5, with 11 bases that match TRBD2. CDR1 SEHNR and CDR2 FQNEAQ come from the germline V gene (reference sequence). Unmatched junction bases numbered 7, after V lost 5 bases and J lost 5 bases. The CDR3 has 15 amino acids. DNA of the CDR3: TGTGCCAGCAGCCCCACTAGCGGGGGCCTGGAGACCCAGTACTTC. Protein sequence: CASSPTSGGLETQYF.

The rearrangement links TRBV5-8 to TRBJ2-7; TRBD1 matches 8 bases. Trimming cost V 2 bases and J 6 bases; bases outside gene matches: 10. This CDR3 is built from 15 residues. Germline-derived CDR1 and CDR2 are SGHTS and YDEGEE. The CDR3 DNA reads TGTGCCAGCAGCTTTGTGAGACAGGGGTACGGCGAGCAGTACTTC. This codes for CASSFVRQGYGEQYF.

The chain employs TRBV28 and TRBJ1-1; D is unresolved. CDR1 and CDR2 from the germline V gene are MDHEN and SYDVKM. There are 14 residues in the CDR3. V was clipped by 3 bases and J by 1 base, with 9 bases between them. CDR3 loop: CASSLSASNTEAFF. For the CDR3, the DNA is TGTGCCAGCAGTTTGTCAGCGTCGAACACTGAAGCTTTCTTT. Filled out from reference TRBV28 and TRBJ1-1, the complete variable domain reads DVKVTQSSRYLVKRTGEKVFLECVQDMDHENMFWYRQDPGLGLRLIYFSYDVKMKEKGDIPEGYSVSREKKERFSLILESASTNQTSMYLCASSLSASNTEAFFGQGTRLTVV.

The chain links TRBV3-1 (or the pseudogene TRBV3-2) to TRBJ2-7; D perhaps matches TRBD1 (6 bases). The germline V gene encodes CDR1 LGHDT and CDR2 YNNKEL (reference sequence). The CDR3 has 18 residues. V gave up 2 bases and J gave up 2 bases, with 22 bases separating them. CDR3 amino acids: CASSQTYRVGIGAYEQYF. CDR3 nucleotide sequence: TGTGCCAGCAGCCAAACCTACAGGGTTGGGATAGGGGCCTACGAGCAGTACTTC.

This clone was seen a handful of times. This chain uses TRBV27 with TRBJ1-1; 8 bases agree with TRBD1. The CDR3 totals 14 residues. Looked up from germline, CDR1 is MNHEY and CDR2 is SMNVEV (reference sequence). The junction had 8 bases not matched to a gene; V was cut back by 6 bases and J by 5 bases. This CDR3 reads CASRPTGGRTEAFF. CDR3 DNA: TGTGCCAGCAGACCCACAGGGGGGCGGACTGAAGCTTTCTTT.

The V and J genes are TRBV24-1 and TRBJ2-7; 7 bases match TRBD1. The CDR3 has 16 amino acids. The J segment lost 3 bases and the V segment lost 5 bases, leaving 12 bases of the junction unmatched. Germline CDR1 reads KGHDR; CDR2 reads SFDVKD. This CDR3 is CATSGRNRGPRYEQYF. The CDR3 DNA reads as TGTGCCACCAGTGGGAGAAATAGGGGGCCCCGCTACGAGCAGTACTTC.

The rearrangement links TRBV9 to TRBJ2-7, with a weak D call TRBD1 (6 bases). The V end lost 0 bases, the J end lost 4 bases, and 14 bases lay between the germline ends. CDR3 size: 15 residues. CDR1 SGDLS and CDR2 YYNGEE come from the germline V gene. Here the CDR3 reads CASSVGGRGGYEQYF. The CDR3 coding sequence is TGTGCCAGCAGCGTAGGAGGCAGGGGCGGGTACGAGCAGTACTTC.

The rearrangement joins TRBV6-5 to TRBJ2-7, with 9 bases fitting TRBD1. CDR3 length: 14 amino acids. The V segment lost 2 bases and the J segment 3 bases; nucleotides outside the gene matches: 2. The germline CDR1 and CDR2 sequences are MNHEY and SVGAGI. The CDR3 reads CASSYGDRVYEQYF. In nucleotides, the CDR3 is TGTGCCAGCAGTTACGGGGACAGGGTCTACGAGCAGTACTTC.

The chain recombines TRBV27 with TRBJ1-1; no clear D. This CDR3 contains 17 residues. Germline lookup yields CDR1 MNHEY and CDR2 SMNVEV (reference sequence). Trimming took off 8 bases at V and 0 bases at J, with 22 bases between the two ends. CDR3 in amino acids: CASGRGDGTRMNTEAFF. Here the CDR3 DNA reads TGTGCCAGCGGCCGAGGTGACGGAACCCGCATGAACACTGAAGCTTTCTTT.

The chain recombines TRBV11-2 with TRBJ2-7, with 8 bases matching TRBD1. After removal of 5 bases from V and 5 bases from J, the junction contained 5 bases not matched to a gene. This CDR3 is 13 amino acids long. Germline-derived CDR1 and CDR2 are SGHAT and FQNNGV. CDR3 region: CASSRTGLNEQYF. CDR3 DNA: TGTGCCAGCAGCCGGACAGGGCTCAACGAGCAGTACTTC.

This rearrangement joins TRBV19 to TRBJ2-7, with 9 bases identical to TRBD2. Trimming removed 5 bases from V and 3 bases from J; junction bases left unmatched: 11. The CDR3 has 16 amino acids. CDR1 LNHDA and CDR2 SQIVND come from the germline V gene (reference sequence). CDR3 residues: CASSLRPGLAVYEQYF. The CDR3 nucleotides read TGTGCCAGTAGTCTCCGACCGGGACTAGCAGTCTACGAGCAGTACTTC.

The rearrangement links TRBV7-2 to TRBJ2-1; TRBD2 is a possible D gene (5 bases). The CDR3 covers 13 residues. The ends were cut back, 3 bases at V and 8 bases at J, with 11 bases in the middle. Germline V gives CDR1 SGHTA, CDR2 FQGNSA. The DNA for the CDR3 is TGTGCCAGCAGCTTGAAGGGCGGGCATGAGCAGTTCTTC. It translates to CASSLKGGHEQFF.

This clone was seen a few times. The rearrangement uses TRBV7-9 and TRBJ2-2, with D hard to call. Trimming cost V 10 bases and J 4 bases, with 4 bases left between them. The CDR3 length is 10 residues. Germline V gene data show CDR1 as SEHNR and CDR2 as FQNEAQ (reference sequence). For the CDR3, the DNA is TGTGCCACCGTCACCGGGGAGCTGTTTTTT. It encodes CATVTGELFF.

The chain employs TRBV21-1 and TRBJ2-7; TRBD1, as called in the table, went unchecked against the DNA. TRBV21-1 is a pseudogene segment. The CDR3 runs 15 residues. The CDR3 spells CASSSRGDRDENEYF. CDR3 nucleotides: TGTGCCAGCAGCTCCCGGGGGGACAGGGATGAGAACGAGTACTTC.

J is TRBJ1-6 and V is TRBV27, with D possibly matching TRBD1 (6 bases). Trimming cost V 5 bases and J 7 bases, with 12 bases left between them. Germline CDR1 reads MNHEY; CDR2 reads SMNVEV (reference sequence). CDR3 length: 14 amino acids. The CDR3 DNA is TGTGCCAGCAGTGCTACGGACAGAAATTCACCCCTCCACTTT. Protein: CASSATDRNSPLHF.

The chain recombines TRBV11-2 with TRBJ1-6, with no clear D. This CDR3 has 17 residues. V lost 4 bases and J lost 9, with 22 bases in between. Germline V CDR1 and CDR2: SGHAT, FQNNGV. This CDR3 is CASSSHGRTSGSSPLHF. In DNA, the CDR3 is TGTGCCAGCAGCTCCCACGGACGGACCTCGGGGAGTTCACCCCTCCACTTT.

The chain employs TRBV28 and TRBJ2-5, with D perhaps matching TRBD1 (6 bases). The CDR3 is 15 amino acids. CDR1 and CDR2 (germline): MDHEN, SYDVKM. V was pared by 4 bases and J by 1 base, with 13 bases between. For the CDR3, the DNA is TGTGCCAGCAGTTCCGAGGACAGTAGCCAAGAGACCCAGTACTTC. This translates into CASSSEDSSQETQYF.

Details on this clone: The same CDR3 arises from other DNA sequences in this sample as well. J is TRBJ2-7 and V is TRBV5-1; D uncertain. The ends were cut back, 0 bases at V and 4 bases at J, with 2 bases in the middle. The CDR3 has 11 amino acids. CDR1 and CDR2 from the germline V gene are SGHRS and YFSETQ. The CDR3, as DNA: TGCGCCAGCAGCTTGGCGTACGAGCAGTACTTC. It encodes CASSLAYEQYF.

This rearrangement joins TRBV27 to TRBJ1-1; a weak D match, TRBD1 (5 bases). The CDR3 covers 19 residues. The germline V gene has CDR1 MNHEY and CDR2 SMNVEV (reference sequence). The ends were cut back, 3 bases at V and 0 bases at J, with 23 bases in the middle. The CDR3 sequence is CASSFGVWGGGVMNTEAFF. In DNA, the CDR3 is TGTGCCAGCAGTTTCGGGGTGTGGGGTGGAGGGGTCATGAACACTGAAGCTTTCTTT.